The T cell receptor (beta chain) described here comes from a study of identical twins (dated by TCRdb to 2016 to 2017). Describing the broader study: To test whether fetal clonotypes persist, the study used deep sequencing on TCR alpha and beta repertoires from monozygotic twins, unrelated adults of various ages, and cord blood. Replicate twin experiments were performed at different times using different library preparation protocols to rule out contamination.

All donors were healthy Caucasians. The twin cohort consisted of three pairs of female monozygotic twins, all aged roughly 18 to 30 years. Positive isolation kits from Invitrogen were used to isolate the CD4+ and CD8+ T cell populations. This clonotype was counted between two and nine times. Its binding antigen is unknown. Qualities for individual bases were not recorded, and no much larger clone is one base off. Broader findings and caveats from the paper: A weaker excess of twin sharing was found in beta out-of-frame sequences because the signal-to-noise ratio was lowered by fewer shared sequences. Compared with coincidental sharing between unrelated individuals, an excess of low generation-probability sequences was observed among out-of-frame TCR alpha sequences shared between twins. Because the same donors could not be followed over many years, conclusions were based on cross-sectional statistical analysis. Zero-insertion analyses could be partly confounded by invariant T cells such as MAIT and iNKT, although diverse VJ usage argued against such confounding for most clonotypes. Out-of-frame TCR alpha sharing in monozygotic twins was systematically underestimated by recombination models, whereas sharing between unrelated individuals was in agreement with the recombination models. Abundant cord blood beta clonotypes had fewer insertions, young adult naive repertoires showed a similar but weaker trend, and memory repertoires showed no such trend.

The receptor library was made with 5' RACE. These reads were obtained on an Illumina HiSeq 2000. A universal primer binding site was introduced by template switching, and a unique molecular identifier was present in the final cDNA, enabling accurate counting of TCR cDNA molecules. Specific primers in the conserved constant-segment region were used to synthesize first-strand cDNA for TCR alpha and beta chains. To control for contamination, each cDNA library was double barcoded with a SMART-Mk sample barcode plus Illumina barcodes. TruSeq adapter sequences and Illumina sample barcodes were added in two successive PCR steps. Sequencing of the TCR alpha and beta cDNA libraries was done on the Illumina HiSeq platform using custom primers. On the authors' methods: Unique molecular identifiers were extracted from raw reads with MiGEC, and CDR3 positions were determined with MiXCR. Recombination models were inferred per individual with the repgenHMM and IGoR tools using an EM algorithm. Shared clonotypes were analyzed with the tcR package in R, and sharing was normalized by the product of cloneset sizes. To study raw recombination without the effects of thymic and clonal selection, out-of-frame nonproductive sequences were analyzed. TCRdb passed the public sequencing reads through fastp at Q25 and MiXCR, retaining productive beta sequences. Records with the same CDR3 protein are collapsed into one entry carrying the most frequent genes and DNA. Clone size and V and J calls follow TCRdb, not the original study. Recorded for this sample are about 240,000 distinct CDR3 sequences; 7.5% of them occurred a single time. The ten largest clones represent around 5% of the sample.

The CDR3 runs 15 amino acids, cysteine and phenylalanine included. Here the CDR3 DNA is all that survives: 45 bases in frame from base 1. V sheds 1 base and J sheds 0 bases, leaving 10 bases between their ends. The germline V gene encodes CDR1 SGDLS and CDR2 YYNGEE. In addition, the sample was reused for a study of yellow fever vaccine responses in identical twins. From the second report: According to the authors, in identical twins the way T cells responded to vaccination appeared partly convergent and partly personalized. Focusing on identical twins, the study followed the T cell clones that responded to the vaccine, and did so with precision.

The source of this sequence is a woman aged 18-29 years in good health. Sequencing was done on a sample of CD8+ T cells sorted from blood. Here the chain combines TRBV9 and TRBJ1-1, with TRBD1 as a weak D call on 5 bases. CDR3 sequence: CASSVSWGMNTEAFF. The sequenced DNA: TGTGCCAGCAGCGTAAGTTGGGGGATGAACACTGAAGCTTTCTTT.